A selection of T cell receptor beta chains follows, all from one sample in a study of shared clonotypes between healthy human individuals. Profiling relied on immunoSEQ multiplex PCR, and the TCRdb table lists in-frame clones only, not all of them. The sample has about 1.1 million clones, about 80% seen once. Material: memory CD4+ T cells from PBMCs. The receptors were gathered from a man aged 18 to 35 in good health. Some clones in this sample may be carry-over from other donors' samples. CDR3s include the opening cysteine and the closing phenylalanine or tryptophan. Fields, in order: D gene, V gene, J gene, clone size, CDR3 DNA, CDR3 protein. The D gene is left open where the match is weak. Rows may omit the clone size; those that give it use once, few, many or a size class.

d_call: TRBD2; v_call: TRBV5-1; j_call: TRBJ2-1; clone_size: .; cdr3_nt: TGCGCCAGCAGCTTGGCGCTAGCGGGAGAAGGCAATGAGCAGTTCTTC; cdr3_aa: CASSLALAGEGNEQFF
d_call: TRBD1; v_call: TRBV7-2; j_call: TRBJ2-1; clone_size: .; cdr3_nt: TGTGCCAGCAGCCCACGGACAGGCGACAATGAGCAGTTCTTC; cdr3_aa: CASSPRTGDNEQFF
d_call: TRBD1; v_call: TRBV4-1; j_call: TRBJ2-3; clone_size: .; cdr3_nt: TGCGCCAGCAGCCAAATGACAGGGCCGCTCGATACGCAGTATTTT; cdr3_aa: CASSQMTGPLDTQYF
d_call: .; v_call: TRBV10-3; j_call: TRBJ2-3; clone_size: .; cdr3_nt: TGTGCCATCAGGGCCCAGTCCGGTACGCAGTATTTT; cdr3_aa: CAIRAQSGTQYF
d_call: .; v_call: TRBV6-5; j_call: TRBJ2-6; clone_size: .; cdr3_nt: TGTGCCAGCAGTTACCCTAGACGTTCAGGGGCCAACGTCCTGACTTTC; cdr3_aa: CASSYPRRSGANVLTF
d_call: .; v_call: TRBV6-5; j_call: TRBJ2-2; clone_size: .; cdr3_nt: TGTGCCAGCAGTCACAACAGGGACACCGGGGAGCTGTTTTTT; cdr3_aa: CASSHNRDTGELFF
d_call: .; v_call: TRBV2; j_call: TRBJ2-1; clone_size: .; cdr3_nt: TGTGCCAGCCTCGAGGGGCCGGCTAGCTCCTACAATGAGCAGTTCTTC; cdr3_aa: CASLEGPASSYNEQFF
d_call: TRBD1; v_call: TRBV5-4; j_call: TRBJ2-1; clone_size: .; cdr3_nt: TGTGCCAGCAGCCCGACAGGGACCTCGTGGGGGGAGCAGTTCTTC; cdr3_aa: CASSPTGTSWGEQFF
d_call: .; v_call: TRBV5-6; j_call: TRBJ2-3; clone_size: .; cdr3_nt: TGTGCCAGCAGCCAAGTCCCGGGACTGGGAAGCACAGATACGCAGTATTTT; cdr3_aa: CASSQVPGLGSTDTQYF
d_call: TRBD1; v_call: TRBV5-1; j_call: TRBJ1-5; clone_size: .; cdr3_nt: TGCGCCAGCAGTCCGGGACAGAACAGCAATCAGCCCCAGCATTTT; cdr3_aa: CASSPGQNSNQPQHF
d_call: .; v_call: TRBV25-1; j_call: TRBJ1-3; clone_size: .; cdr3_nt: TGTGCCAGCAGCCCGTTCGGGGCAGACTCTGGAAACACCATATATTTT; cdr3_aa: CASSPFGADSGNTIYF
d_call: .; v_call: TRBV7-2; j_call: TRBJ1-2; clone_size: .; cdr3_nt: TGTGCCAGCAGCTTGGGAACGACAGGTGCCCCCTATGGCTACACCTTC; cdr3_aa: CASSLGTTGAPYGYTF
d_call: .; v_call: TRBV5-1; j_call: TRBJ1-2; clone_size: .; cdr3_nt: TGCGCCAGCAGCCTCGAGGGAAACCATGGCTACACCTTC; cdr3_aa: CASSLEGNHGYTF
d_call: .; v_call: TRBV5-1; j_call: TRBJ1-2; clone_size: few; cdr3_nt: TGCGCGTGCAGCCGCTCTGAGGGGCAAGGCTACACCTTC; cdr3_aa: CACSRSEGQGYTF
d_call: TRBD2; v_call: TRBV4-3; j_call: TRBJ2-7; clone_size: .; cdr3_nt: TGCGCCAGCAGCCAGTCGACTAGCGGGAGTGCCTACGAGCAGTACTTC; cdr3_aa: CASSQSTSGSAYEQYF
d_call: .; v_call: TRBV15; j_call: TRBJ2-3; clone_size: once; cdr3_nt: TGTGCCACCAGCACCTCTCTATACACAGATACGCAGTATTTT; cdr3_aa: CATSTSLYTDTQYF
d_call: .; v_call: TRBV21-1; j_call: TRBJ2-7; clone_size: .; cdr3_nt: TGTGCCAGCAGCAAAGATGCGGGAGGCTACTACGAGCAGTACTTC; cdr3_aa: CASSKDAGGYYEQYF
d_call: .; v_call: TRBV28; j_call: TRBJ2-5; clone_size: .; cdr3_nt: TGTGCCAGCGCCTCGGAAGGGCCCCAGTACTTC; cdr3_aa: CASASEGPQYF
d_call: TRBD2; v_call: TRBV27; j_call: TRBJ2-7; clone_size: .; cdr3_nt: TGTGCCAGCAGAAACAGCGGGAGGGCCTACGAGCAGTACTTC; cdr3_aa: CASRNSGRAYEQYF
d_call: .; v_call: TRBV7-8; j_call: TRBJ1-2; clone_size: .; cdr3_nt: TGTGCCAGCAGCTCCGACAGCTACAATGGCTACACCTTC; cdr3_aa: CASSSDSYNGYTF
d_call: .; v_call: TRBV18; j_call: TRBJ1-2; clone_size: .; cdr3_nt: TGTGCCAGCTCACCAACGGCCGAGTCCCTACTCACCTTC; cdr3_aa: CASSPTAESLLTF
d_call: .; v_call: TRBV9; j_call: TRBJ2-6; clone_size: .; cdr3_nt: TGTGCCAGCAGCGCCCGACGGATCTCTGGGGCCAACGTCCTGACTTTC; cdr3_aa: CASSARRISGANVLTF
d_call: .; v_call: TRBV4-1; j_call: TRBJ2-7; clone_size: many; cdr3_nt: TGCGCCAGCAGCCAAGAAGCAGTCTCTCTTCACGAGCAGTACTTC; cdr3_aa: CASSQEAVSLHEQYF
d_call: TRBD1; v_call: TRBV5-3; j_call: TRBJ1-1; clone_size: .; cdr3_nt: TGTGCCAGAAGCCTAGCGCCGGGGACAGGGATGAACACTGAAGCTTTCTTT; cdr3_aa: CARSLAPGTGMNTEAFF
d_call: .; v_call: TRBV28; j_call: TRBJ1-5; clone_size: .; cdr3_nt: TGTGCCAGCAGTTTGATACAACTTAGCAATCAGCCCCAGCATTTT; cdr3_aa: CASSLIQLSNQPQHF
d_call: TRBD1; v_call: TRBV6-4; j_call: TRBJ2-6; clone_size: once; cdr3_nt: TGTGCCAGCAGTGACTCGCCGGGACAGCCTTTCTCTGGGGCCAACGTCCTGACTTTC; cdr3_aa: CASSDSPGQPFSGANVLTF
d_call: TRBD2; v_call: TRBV7-9; j_call: TRBJ2-2; clone_size: .; cdr3_nt: TGTGCCAGCAGCTTACGCGGGGGGGCACCTGGGGAGCTGTTTTTT; cdr3_aa: CASSLRGGAPGELFF